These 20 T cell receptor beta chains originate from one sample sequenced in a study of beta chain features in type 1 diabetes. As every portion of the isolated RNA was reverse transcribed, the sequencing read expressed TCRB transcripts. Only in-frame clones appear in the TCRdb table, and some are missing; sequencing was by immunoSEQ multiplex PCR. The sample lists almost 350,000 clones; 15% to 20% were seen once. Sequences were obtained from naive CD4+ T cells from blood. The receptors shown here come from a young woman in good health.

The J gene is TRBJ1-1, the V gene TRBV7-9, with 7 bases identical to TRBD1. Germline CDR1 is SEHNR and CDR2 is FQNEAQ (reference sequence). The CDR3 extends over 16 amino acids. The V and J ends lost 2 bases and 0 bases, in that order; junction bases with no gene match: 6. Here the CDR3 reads CASSLPLGQLNTEAFF. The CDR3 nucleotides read TGTGCCAGCAGCTTACCCTTGGGACAGTTGAACACTGAAGCTTTCTTT. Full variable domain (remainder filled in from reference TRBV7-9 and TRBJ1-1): DTGVSQNPRHKITKRGQNVTFRCDPISEHNRLYWYRQTLGQGPEFLTYFQNEAQLEKSRLLSDRFSAERPKGSFSTLEIQRTEQGDSAMYLCASSLPLGQLNTEAFFGQGTRLTVV.

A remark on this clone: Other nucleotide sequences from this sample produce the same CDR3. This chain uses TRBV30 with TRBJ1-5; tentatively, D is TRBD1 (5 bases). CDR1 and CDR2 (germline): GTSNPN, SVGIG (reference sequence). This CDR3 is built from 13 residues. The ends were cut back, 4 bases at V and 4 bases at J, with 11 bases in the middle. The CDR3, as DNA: TGTGCCTGGAATCGGGGGACGAATCAGCCCCAGCATTTT. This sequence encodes CAWNRGTNQPQHF.

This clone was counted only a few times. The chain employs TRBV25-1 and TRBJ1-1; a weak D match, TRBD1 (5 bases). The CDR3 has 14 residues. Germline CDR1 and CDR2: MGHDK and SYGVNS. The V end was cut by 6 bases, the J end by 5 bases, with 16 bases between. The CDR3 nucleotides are TGTGCCAGCAGCGCACTCCGGCAGGGTACTGAAGCTTTCTTT. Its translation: CASSALRQGTEAFF.

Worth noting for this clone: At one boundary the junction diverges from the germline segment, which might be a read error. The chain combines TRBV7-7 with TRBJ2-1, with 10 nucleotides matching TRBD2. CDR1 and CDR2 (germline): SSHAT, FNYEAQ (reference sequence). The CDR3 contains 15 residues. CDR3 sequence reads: CASSLQLAGVYEQFF. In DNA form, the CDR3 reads TGTGCTAGCAGCTTACAGCTAGCGGGAGTGTATGAGCAGTTCTTC.

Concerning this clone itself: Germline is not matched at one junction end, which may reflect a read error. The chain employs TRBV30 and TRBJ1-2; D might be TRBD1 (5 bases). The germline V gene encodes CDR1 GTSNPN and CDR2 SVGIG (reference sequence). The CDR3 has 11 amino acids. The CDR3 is CASTVFYGYTF. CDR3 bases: TGTGCCTCGACAGTTTTCTATGGCTACACTTTC.

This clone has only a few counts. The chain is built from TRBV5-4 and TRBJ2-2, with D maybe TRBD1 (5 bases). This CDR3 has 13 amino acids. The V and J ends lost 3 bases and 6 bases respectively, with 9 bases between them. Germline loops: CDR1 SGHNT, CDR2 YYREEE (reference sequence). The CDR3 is CASSSSQAGELFF. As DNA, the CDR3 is TGTGCCAGCAGCTCTTCACAGGCCGGGGAGCTGTTTTTT.

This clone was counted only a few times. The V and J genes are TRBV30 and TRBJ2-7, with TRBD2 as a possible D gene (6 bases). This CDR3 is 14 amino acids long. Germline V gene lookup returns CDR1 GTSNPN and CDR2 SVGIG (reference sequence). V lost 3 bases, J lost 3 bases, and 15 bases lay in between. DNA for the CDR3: TGTGCCTGGAGCCGACAAGGCGGGGTCTACGAGCAGTACTTC. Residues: CAWSRQGGVYEQYF.

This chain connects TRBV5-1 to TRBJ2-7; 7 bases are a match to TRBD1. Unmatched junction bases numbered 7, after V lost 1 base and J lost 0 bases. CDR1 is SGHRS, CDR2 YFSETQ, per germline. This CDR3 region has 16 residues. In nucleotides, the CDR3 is TGCGCCAGCAGCTTGCGAATACAGGGGTTCTCCTACGAGCAGTACTTC. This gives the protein CASSLRIQGFSYEQYF.

The CDR3 loop reads CSVDLAREQFF. Here the CDR3 DNA reads TGCAGCGTTGACCTGGCCAGAGAGCAGTTCTTC. The rearrangement uses TRBV29-1 and TRBJ2-1, with D unresolved. Germline lookup yields CDR1 SQVTM and CDR2 ANQGSEA. Trimming shortened V by 3 bases and J by 10 bases, and 10 bases separated the two germline ends. CDR3 length: 11 amino acids.

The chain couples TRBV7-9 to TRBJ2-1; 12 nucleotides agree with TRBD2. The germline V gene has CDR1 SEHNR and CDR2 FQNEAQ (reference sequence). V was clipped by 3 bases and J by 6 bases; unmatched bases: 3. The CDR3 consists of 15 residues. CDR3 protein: CASSFPGLAGNEQFF. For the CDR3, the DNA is TGTGCCAGCAGCTTCCCGGGACTAGCGGGCAATGAGCAGTTCTTC.

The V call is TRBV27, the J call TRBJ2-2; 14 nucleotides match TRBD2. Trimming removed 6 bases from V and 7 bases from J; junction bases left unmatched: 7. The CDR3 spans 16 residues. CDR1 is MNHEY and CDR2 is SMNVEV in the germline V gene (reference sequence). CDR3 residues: CASRPGLAGVRGELFF. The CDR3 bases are TGTGCCAGCAGACCGGGACTAGCGGGAGTACGCGGGGAGCTGTTTTTT.

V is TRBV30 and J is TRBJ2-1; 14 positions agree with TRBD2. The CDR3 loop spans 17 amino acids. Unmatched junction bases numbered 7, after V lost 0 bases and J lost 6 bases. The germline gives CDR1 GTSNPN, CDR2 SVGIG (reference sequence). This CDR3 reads CAWSVLRTSGGPNEQFF. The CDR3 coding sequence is TGTGCCTGGAGTGTTCTCCGGACTAGCGGGGGGCCCAATGAGCAGTTCTTC.

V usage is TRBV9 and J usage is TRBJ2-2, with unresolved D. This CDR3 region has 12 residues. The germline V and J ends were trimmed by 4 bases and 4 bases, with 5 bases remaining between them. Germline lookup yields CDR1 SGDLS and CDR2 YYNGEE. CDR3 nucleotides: TGTGCCAGCAGCCCTCGCACCGGGGAGCTGTTTTTT. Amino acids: CASSPRTGELFF.

The CDR3 is CASSFAGRGARGTDTQYF. The CDR3 nucleotides are TGTGCCAGCAGCTTCGCCGGACGTGGGGCCAGGGGCACAGATACGCAGTATTTT. The chain recombines TRBV7-3 with TRBJ2-3, with D tentatively TRBD1 (5 bases). There are 18 residues in the CDR3. The ends were cut back, 3 bases at V and 1 base at J, with 20 bases in the middle. CDR1 and CDR2 (germline): SGHTA, FQGTGA.

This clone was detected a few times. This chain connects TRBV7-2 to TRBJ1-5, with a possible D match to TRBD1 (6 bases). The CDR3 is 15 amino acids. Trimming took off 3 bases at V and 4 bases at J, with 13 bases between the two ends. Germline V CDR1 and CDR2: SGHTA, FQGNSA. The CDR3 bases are TGTGCCAGCAGCTTCCAACAGGGTTGGAATCAGCCCCAGCATTTT. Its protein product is CASSFQQGWNQPQHF.

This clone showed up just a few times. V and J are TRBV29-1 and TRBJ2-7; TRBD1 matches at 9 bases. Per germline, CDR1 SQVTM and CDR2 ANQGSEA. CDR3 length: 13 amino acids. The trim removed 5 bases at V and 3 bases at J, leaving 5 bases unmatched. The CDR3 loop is CSVTTGGNYEQYF. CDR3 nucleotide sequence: TGCAGCGTTACGACAGGGGGAAACTACGAGCAGTACTTC.

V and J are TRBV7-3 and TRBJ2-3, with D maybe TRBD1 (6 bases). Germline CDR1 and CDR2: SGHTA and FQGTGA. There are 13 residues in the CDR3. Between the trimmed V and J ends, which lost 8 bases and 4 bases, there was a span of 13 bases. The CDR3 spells CASGQGPSDTQYF. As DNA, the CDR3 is TGTGCCAGCGGGCAGGGGCCATCAGATACGCAGTATTTT.

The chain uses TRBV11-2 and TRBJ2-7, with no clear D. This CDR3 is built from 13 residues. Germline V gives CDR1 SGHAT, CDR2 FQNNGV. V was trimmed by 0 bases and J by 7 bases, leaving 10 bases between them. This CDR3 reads CASSLDPVLEQYF. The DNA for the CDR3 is TGTGCCAGCAGCTTAGATCCGGTTCTGGAGCAGTACTTC.

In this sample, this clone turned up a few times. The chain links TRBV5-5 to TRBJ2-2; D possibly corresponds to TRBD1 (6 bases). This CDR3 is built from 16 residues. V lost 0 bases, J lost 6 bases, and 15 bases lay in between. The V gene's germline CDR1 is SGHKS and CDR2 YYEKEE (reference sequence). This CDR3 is CASSLGMAGVAGELFF. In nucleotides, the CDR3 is TGTGCCAGCAGCTTGGGTATGGCAGGGGTCGCCGGGGAGCTGTTTTTT.

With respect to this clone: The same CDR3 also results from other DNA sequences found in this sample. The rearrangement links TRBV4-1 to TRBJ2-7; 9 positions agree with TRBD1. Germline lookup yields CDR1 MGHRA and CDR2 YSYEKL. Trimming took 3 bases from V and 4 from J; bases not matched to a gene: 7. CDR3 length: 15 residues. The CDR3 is CASSHPGQGRYEQYF. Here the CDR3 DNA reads TGCGCCAGCAGCCATCCGGGACAGGGAAGGTACGAGCAGTACTTC.